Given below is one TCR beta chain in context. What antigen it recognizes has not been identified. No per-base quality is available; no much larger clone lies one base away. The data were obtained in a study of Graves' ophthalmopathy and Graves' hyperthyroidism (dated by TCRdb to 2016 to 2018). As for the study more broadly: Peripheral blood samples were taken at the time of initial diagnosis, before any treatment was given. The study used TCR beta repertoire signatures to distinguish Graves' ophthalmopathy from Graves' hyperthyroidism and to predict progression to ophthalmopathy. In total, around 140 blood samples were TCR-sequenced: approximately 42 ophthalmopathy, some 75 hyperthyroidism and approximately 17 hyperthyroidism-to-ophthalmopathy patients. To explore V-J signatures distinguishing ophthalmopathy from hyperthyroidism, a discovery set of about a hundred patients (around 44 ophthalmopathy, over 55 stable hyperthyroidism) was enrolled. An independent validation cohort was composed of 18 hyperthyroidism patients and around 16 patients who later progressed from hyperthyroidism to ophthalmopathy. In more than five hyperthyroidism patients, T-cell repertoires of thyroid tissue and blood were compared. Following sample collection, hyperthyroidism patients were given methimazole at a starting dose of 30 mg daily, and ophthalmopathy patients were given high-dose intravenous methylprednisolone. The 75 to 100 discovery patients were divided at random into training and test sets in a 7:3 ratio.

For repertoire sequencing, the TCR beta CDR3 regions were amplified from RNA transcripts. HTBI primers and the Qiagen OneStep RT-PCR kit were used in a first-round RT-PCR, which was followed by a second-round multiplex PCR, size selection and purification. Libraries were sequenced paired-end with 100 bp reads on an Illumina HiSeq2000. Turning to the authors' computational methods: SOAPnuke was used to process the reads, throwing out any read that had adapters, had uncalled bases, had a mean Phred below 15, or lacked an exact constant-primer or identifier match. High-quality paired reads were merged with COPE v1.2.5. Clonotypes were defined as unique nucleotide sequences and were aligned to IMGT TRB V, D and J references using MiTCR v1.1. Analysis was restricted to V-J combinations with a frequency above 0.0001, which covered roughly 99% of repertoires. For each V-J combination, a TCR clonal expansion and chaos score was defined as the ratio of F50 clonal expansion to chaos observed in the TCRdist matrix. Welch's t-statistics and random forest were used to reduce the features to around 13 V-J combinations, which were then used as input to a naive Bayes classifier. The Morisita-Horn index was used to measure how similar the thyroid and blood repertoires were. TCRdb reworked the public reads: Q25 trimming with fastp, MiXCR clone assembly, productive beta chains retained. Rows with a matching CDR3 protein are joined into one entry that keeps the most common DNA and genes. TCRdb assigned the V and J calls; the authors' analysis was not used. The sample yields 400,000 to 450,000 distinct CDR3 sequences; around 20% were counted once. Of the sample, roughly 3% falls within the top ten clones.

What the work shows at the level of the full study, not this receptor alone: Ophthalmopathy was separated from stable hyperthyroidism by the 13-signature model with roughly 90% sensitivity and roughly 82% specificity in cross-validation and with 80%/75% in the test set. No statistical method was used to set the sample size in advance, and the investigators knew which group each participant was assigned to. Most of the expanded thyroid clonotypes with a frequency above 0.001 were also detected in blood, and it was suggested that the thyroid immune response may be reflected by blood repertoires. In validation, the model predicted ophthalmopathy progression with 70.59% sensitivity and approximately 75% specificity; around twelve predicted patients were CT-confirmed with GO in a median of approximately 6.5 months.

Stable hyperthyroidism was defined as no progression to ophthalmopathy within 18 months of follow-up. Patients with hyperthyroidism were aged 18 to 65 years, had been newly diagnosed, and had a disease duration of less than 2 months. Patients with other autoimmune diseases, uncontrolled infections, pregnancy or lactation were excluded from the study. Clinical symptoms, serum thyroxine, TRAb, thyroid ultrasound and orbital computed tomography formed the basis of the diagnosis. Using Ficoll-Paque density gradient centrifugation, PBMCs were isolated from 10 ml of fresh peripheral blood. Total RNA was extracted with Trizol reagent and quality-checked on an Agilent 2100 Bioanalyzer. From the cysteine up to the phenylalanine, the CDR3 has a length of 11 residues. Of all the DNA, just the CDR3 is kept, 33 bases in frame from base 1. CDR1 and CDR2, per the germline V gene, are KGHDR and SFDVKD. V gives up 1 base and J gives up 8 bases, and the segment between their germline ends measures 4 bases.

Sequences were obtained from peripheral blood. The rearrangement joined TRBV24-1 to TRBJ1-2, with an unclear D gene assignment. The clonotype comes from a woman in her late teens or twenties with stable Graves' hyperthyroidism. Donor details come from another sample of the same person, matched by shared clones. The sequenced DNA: TGTGCCACCAGTGATTTTCTCGGCTACACCTTC. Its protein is CATSDFLGYTF.